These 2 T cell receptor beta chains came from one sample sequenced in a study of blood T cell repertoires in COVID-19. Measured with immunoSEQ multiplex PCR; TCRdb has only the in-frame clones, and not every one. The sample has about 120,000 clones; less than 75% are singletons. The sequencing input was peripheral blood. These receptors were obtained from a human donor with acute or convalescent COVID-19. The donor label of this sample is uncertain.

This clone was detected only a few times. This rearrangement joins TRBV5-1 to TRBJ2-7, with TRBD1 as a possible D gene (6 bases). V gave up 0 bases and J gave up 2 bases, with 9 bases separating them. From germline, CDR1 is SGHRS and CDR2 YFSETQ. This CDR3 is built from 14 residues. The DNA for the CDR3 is TGCGCCAGCAGCTTGGCAGGGGAAGCCTACGAGCAGTACTTC. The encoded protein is CASSLAGEAYEQYF. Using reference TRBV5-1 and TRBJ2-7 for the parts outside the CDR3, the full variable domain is KAGVTQTPRYLIKTRGQQVTLSCSPISGHRSVSWYQQTPGQGLQFLFEYFSETQRNKGNFPGRFSGRQFSNSRSEMNVSTLELGDSALYLCASSLAGEAYEQYFGPGTRLTVT.

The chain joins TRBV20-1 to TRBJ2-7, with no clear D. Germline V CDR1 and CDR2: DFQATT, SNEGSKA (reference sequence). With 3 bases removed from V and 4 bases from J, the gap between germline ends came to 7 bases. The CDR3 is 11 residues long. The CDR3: CSASEEYEQYF. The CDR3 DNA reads TGCAGTGCTAGCGAGGAATACGAGCAGTACTTC.